This paragraph covers one T cell receptor (beta chain) sequence. The data were obtained in a study of blood T cell repertoires in COVID-19. Across the whole study: Both acute and convalescent COVID-19 samples were obtained from the United States, Italy and Spain. T cells, B-cell-depleted T cells, or PBMCs provided the cDNA or gDNA that served as material.

Authors' data handling: Quantification of nucleated cells was approximated via reference gene primer amplification. Sequencing was performed with immunoSEQ multiplex PCR; in TCRdb, only in-frame clones are kept and a portion is missing. V and J calls and clone size are given by that table; D and trimming were obtained from the DNA. The sample consists of about 180,000 clones, about nine tenths of them appearing once. The V and J ends lost 8 bases and 0 bases, in that order; junction bases with no gene match: 8. The length of the CDR3 is 16 residues. Germline-derived CDR1 and CDR2 are SEHNR and FQNEAQ (reference sequence).

Material for sequencing was peripheral blood. The V gene is TRBV7-9, the J gene TRBJ2-1, with TRBD2 matching over 9 bases. This receptor was obtained from a woman in her twenties or thirties with acute or convalescent COVID-19. For the CDR3, the DNA is TGTGCCAGCGGCGTAGCGGGAGTTTTCTCCTACAATGAGCAGTTCTTC. Amino acid sequence: CASGVAGVFSYNEQFF.